The clone carrying this TCR beta chain was recorded many times. Its target is not known. This sample is part of a study of regulatory T cells in long-lasting Graves disease. Study-level findings and limits: Compared with new cases, persistent Graves' patients showed reduced TCR diversity. Thyroid tissue went unexamined; only peripheral blood was analyzed.

V lost 4 bases, J lost 4 bases, and 5 bases stayed unmatched. Germline values: CDR1 SNHLY, CDR2 FYNNEI. The CDR3 extends over 15 amino acids. Construction of the TCR beta libraries employed iRepertoire HTBI primers in conjunction with Arm-PCR of CDR3 regions. In the study's own analysis: Detected in the samples were some 68 TRBV and over 11 TRBJ segments. TCRdb passed the multiplex PCR reads through MiXCR, listing each CDR3 protein once. These V and J calls are TCRdb output, not the study's own analysis. The top ten clones hold 14% of a sample with roughly 400,000 distinct CDR3 sequences, 21% of them seen once. Specified time point: persistent/refractory GD, antithyroid drugs over 5 years with positive TRAb. There was RNA extracted from PBMCs, and the TCR library was made from it. American Thyroid Association guidelines were used to diagnose Graves' disease.

The TCR comes from a female donor with Graves disease. The rearrangement uses TRBV2 and TRBJ2-1; 9 bases fit TRBD1. This sample comprised peripheral blood mononuclear cells (PBMCs), obtained when the disease was refractory, from a patient treated with antithyroid drugs. The CDR3 nucleotides are TGTGCCAGCAGTGGTATGGGGACAGGGTACAATGAGCAGTTCTTC. Its translation is CASSGMGTGYNEQFF.